The clone carrying this T cell receptor (beta chain) was observed once. These data are taken from a study of control samples from healthy donors and cancer patients. TCRdb's table, derived via immunoSEQ multiplex PCR, lists solely in-frame clones and lacks some. The sample has 160,000 or so clones; about 94% are singletons. CDR1 and CDR2 from the germline V gene are SGHNT and YYREEE (reference sequence). Trimming pared 4 bases from V and 7 bases from J, leaving 11 bases between. CDR3 length: 12 residues. The chain couples TRBV5-4 to TRBJ1-1, with D possibly TRBD1 on 6 matching bases. The sample comprised blood. This TCR was recovered from a woman between 40 and 50 years old in good health. The DNA for the CDR3 is TGTGCCAGCAGCCGCGACAGGATTGAAGCTTTCTTT. It translates to CASSRDRIEAFF.